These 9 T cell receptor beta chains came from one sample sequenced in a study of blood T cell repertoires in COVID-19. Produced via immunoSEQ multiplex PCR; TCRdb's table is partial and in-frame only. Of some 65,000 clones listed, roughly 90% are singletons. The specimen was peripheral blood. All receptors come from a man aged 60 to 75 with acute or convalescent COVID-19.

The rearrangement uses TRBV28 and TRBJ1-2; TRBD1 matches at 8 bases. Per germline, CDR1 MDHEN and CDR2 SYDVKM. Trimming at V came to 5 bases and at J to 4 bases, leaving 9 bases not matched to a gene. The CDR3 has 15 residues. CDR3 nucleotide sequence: TGTGCCAGCAGTCCCCGGACAGGGAAGTCCTATGGCTACACCTTC. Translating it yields CASSPRTGKSYGYTF.

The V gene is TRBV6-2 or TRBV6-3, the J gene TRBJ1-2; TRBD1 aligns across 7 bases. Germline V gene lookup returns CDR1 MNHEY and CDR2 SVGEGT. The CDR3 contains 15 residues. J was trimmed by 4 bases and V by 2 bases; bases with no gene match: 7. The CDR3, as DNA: TGTGCCAGCAGTTACCGACAGACAGGGCCCTATGGCTACACCTTC. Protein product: CASSYRQTGPYGYTF.

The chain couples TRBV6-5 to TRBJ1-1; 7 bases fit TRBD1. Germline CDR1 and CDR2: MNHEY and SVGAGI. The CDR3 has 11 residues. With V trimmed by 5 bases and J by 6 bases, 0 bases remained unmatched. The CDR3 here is CASSQGAEAFF. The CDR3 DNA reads TGTGCCAGCAGTCAGGGGGCTGAAGCTTTCTTT.

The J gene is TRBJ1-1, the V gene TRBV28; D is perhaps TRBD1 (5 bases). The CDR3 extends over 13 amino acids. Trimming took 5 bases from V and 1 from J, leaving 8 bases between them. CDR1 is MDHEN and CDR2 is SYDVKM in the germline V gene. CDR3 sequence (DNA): TGTGCCAGCAGTATCGACAGGAACACTGAAGCTTTCTTT. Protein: CASSIDRNTEAFF.

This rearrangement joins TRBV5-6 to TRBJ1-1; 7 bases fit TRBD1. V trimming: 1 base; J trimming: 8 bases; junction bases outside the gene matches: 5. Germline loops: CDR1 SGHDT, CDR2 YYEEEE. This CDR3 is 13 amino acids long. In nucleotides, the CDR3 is TGTGCCAGCAGCTTGATACAAGGGGGCGAAGCTTTCTTT. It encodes CASSLIQGGEAFF.

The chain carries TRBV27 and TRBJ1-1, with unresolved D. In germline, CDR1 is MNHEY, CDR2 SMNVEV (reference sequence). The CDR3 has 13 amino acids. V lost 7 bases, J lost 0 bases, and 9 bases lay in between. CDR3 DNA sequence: TGTGCCAGCAAGAGGAGTATGAACACTGAAGCTTTCTTT. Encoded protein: CASKRSMNTEAFF.

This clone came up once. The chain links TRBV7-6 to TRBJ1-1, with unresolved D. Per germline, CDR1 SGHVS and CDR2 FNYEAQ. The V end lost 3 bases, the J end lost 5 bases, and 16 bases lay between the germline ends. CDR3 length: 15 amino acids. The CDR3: CASSFGGQLGTEAFF. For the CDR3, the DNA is TGTGCCAGCAGCTTTGGCGGGCAATTAGGGACTGAAGCTTTCTTT.

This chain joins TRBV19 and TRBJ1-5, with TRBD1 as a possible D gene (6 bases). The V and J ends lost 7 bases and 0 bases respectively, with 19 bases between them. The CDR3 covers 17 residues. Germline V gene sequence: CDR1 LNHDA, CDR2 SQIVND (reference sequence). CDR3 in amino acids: CASTYRVLHHSNQPQHF. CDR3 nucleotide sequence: TGTGCCAGTACCTACAGGGTCCTCCATCATAGCAATCAGCCCCAGCATTTT.

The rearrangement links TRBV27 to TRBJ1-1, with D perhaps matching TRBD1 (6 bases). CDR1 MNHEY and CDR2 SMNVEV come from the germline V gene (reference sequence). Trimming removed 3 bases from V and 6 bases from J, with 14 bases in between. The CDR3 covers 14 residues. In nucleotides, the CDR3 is TGTGCCAGCAGTTTTCGAAGAGGGACATCTGAAGCTTTCTTT. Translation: CASSFRRGTSEAFF.